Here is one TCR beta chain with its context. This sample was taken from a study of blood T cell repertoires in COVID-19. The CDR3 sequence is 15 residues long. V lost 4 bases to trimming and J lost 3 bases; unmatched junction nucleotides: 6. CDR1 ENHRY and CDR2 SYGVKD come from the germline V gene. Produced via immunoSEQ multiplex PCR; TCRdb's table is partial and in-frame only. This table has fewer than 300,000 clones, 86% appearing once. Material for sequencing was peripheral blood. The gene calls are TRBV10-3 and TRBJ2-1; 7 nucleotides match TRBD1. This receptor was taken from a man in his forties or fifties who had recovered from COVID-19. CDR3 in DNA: TGTGCCATCAGTGTCCTCGGGACAGTCTACAATGAGCAGTTCTTC. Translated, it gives CAISVLGTVYNEQFF.